Listed here is a single TCR beta chain. The sample belongs to a study of identical twins. TCRdb fed the 5' RACE reads into MiXCR, producing one record per CDR3 protein. The sample lists 400,000 to 550,000 distinct CDR3 sequences; 24% were seen once. V was clipped by 7 bases and J by 11 bases, with 17 bases between them. From germline, CDR1 is SGHVS and CDR2 FQNEAQ. The CDR3 extends over 12 amino acids. Separately, the same data were catalogued under a study of T cells expressing NK-cell markers.

The chain joins TRBV7-8 to TRBJ1-1; TRBD1 is a possible D gene (6 bases). Sequenced: CD4+ T cells sorted from blood. The sequence derives from a young woman in good health. CDR3 DNA sequence: TGTGCCAGCACCGAATACAGGGACGGGGCTTTCTTT. It specifies CASTEYRDGAFF.